A single TCR beta chain is shown here with its context. The conserved phenylalanine or tryptophan is not found at the CDR3 terminus, so this likely reflects a read error. Three rounds of nested PCR, following a modified ARM-PCR protocol, produced the TCRbeta library. TCRdb called the multiplex PCR reads again in MiXCR, with one record for every CDR3 protein. The top ten clones hold around 20% of a sample with approximately 65,000 distinct CDR3 sequences, 60% of them seen once. This CDR3 has 16 amino acids. After removal of 7 bases from V and 4 bases from J, the junction contained 6 bases not matched to a gene. CDR1 and CDR2 from the germline V gene are MNHNY and SVGAGI (reference sequence). The sample is drawn from a study of tumor and adjacent non-tumor tissue in lung cancer. No cell sorting was done before RNA was extracted from the tissue.

Sequencing input: lung tumor tissue. This chain links TRBV6-6 with TRBJ2-5; 16 positions agree with TRBD2. The source of this sequence is a man aged 50-59 years with non-small cell lung cancer. As DNA, the CDR3 is TGTGCCAGCATTCCGGGACTAGCGGGGGGGCTAGAGACCCAGTACTCT. It encodes CASIPGLAGGLETQYS.